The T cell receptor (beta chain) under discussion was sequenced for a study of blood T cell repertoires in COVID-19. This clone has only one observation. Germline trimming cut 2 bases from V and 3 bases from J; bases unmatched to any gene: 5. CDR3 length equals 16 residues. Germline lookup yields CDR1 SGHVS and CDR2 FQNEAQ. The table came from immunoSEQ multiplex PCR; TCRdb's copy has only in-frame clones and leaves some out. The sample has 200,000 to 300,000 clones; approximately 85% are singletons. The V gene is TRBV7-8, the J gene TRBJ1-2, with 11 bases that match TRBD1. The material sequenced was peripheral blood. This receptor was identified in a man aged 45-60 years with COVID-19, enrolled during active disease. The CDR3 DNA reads TGTGCCAGCAGCTTAAGGGGACAGGGGGGGGACTATGGCTACACCTTC. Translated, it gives CASSLRGQGGDYGYTF. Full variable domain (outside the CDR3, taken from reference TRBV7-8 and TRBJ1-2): GAGVSQSPRYKVAKRGQDVALRCDPISGHVSLFWYQQALGQGPEFLTYFQNEAQLDKSGLPSDRFFAERPEGSVSTLKIQRTQQEDSAVYLCASSLRGQGGDYGYTFGSGTRLTVV.